These 5 T cell receptor beta chains share one sample of origin, sequenced in a study of neoadjuvant anti-PD-1 for oral cavity cancer. Time point given: after neoadjuvant nivolumab, at surgical resection. This table comes from immunoSEQ multiplex PCR, and its TCRdb copy is limited to in-frame clones, with some not included. The sample gives about 14,000 clones, about 70% of which show up once; around 2.4% is in the top ten. Sequenced here: PBMCs, sampled after nivolumab (anti-PD-1) treatment. The receptor set was obtained from a person aged 35 to 85 with oral cavity squamous cell carcinoma.

The chain recombines TRBV5-5 with TRBJ1-5; 9 bases match TRBD1. Germline-derived CDR1 and CDR2 are SGHKS and YYEKEE (reference sequence). This CDR3 region has 15 residues. V dropped 5 bases and J dropped 0; count of bases not matched to a gene: 3. The CDR3 DNA reads as TGTGCCAGCAGTAGGACAGGGGATAGCAATCAGCCCCAGCATTTT. This encodes CASSRTGDSNQPQHF.

This clone was recorded only once. This chain connects TRBV7-9 to TRBJ1-3, with TRBD1 matching over 7 bases. The CDR3 runs to 18 residues. The germline CDR1 and CDR2 sequences are SEHNR and FQNEAQ (reference sequence). The J segment lost 0 bases and the V segment lost 5 bases, leaving 13 bases of the junction unmatched. CDR3 sequence reads: CASSPRDSLLYSGNTIYF. DNA of the CDR3: TGTGCCAGCAGCCCGAGGGACAGCCTTCTCTACTCTGGAAACACCATATATTTT.

This chain connects TRBV4-1 to TRBJ2-5; D is undetermined. The CDR3 contains 13 residues. Per the germline V gene, CDR1 is MGHRA and CDR2 is YSYEKL. Between the trimmed V and J ends, which lost 4 bases and 1 base, there was a span of 7 bases. The CDR3 reads CASSRAVQETQYF. The CDR3 nucleotides read TGCGCCAGCAGCCGCGCGGTCCAAGAGACCCAGTACTTC.

The V call is TRBV5-1, the J call TRBJ1-4; D gene ambiguous. V was pared by 4 bases and J by 2 bases, with 6 bases between. The CDR3 loop spans 13 amino acids. Germline V gene sequence: CDR1 SGHRS, CDR2 YFSETQ. CDR3 protein: CASSPLTNEKLFF. The CDR3 bases are TGCGCCAGCAGCCCTCTGACTAATGAAAAACTGTTTTTT.

The chain carries TRBV7-9 and TRBJ2-6, with TRBD2 matching 9 bases. CDR1 is SEHNR and CDR2 is FQNEAQ in the germline V gene (reference sequence). The CDR3 consists of 19 residues. The ends lost 3 bases at V and 0 bases at J; junction bases unmatched: 9. Here the CDR3 DNA reads TGTGCCAGCAGCTTCCAGCGGGAGGCGTTTCGCTCTGGGGCCAACGTCCTGACTTTC. Translation gives CASSFQREAFRSGANVLTF.